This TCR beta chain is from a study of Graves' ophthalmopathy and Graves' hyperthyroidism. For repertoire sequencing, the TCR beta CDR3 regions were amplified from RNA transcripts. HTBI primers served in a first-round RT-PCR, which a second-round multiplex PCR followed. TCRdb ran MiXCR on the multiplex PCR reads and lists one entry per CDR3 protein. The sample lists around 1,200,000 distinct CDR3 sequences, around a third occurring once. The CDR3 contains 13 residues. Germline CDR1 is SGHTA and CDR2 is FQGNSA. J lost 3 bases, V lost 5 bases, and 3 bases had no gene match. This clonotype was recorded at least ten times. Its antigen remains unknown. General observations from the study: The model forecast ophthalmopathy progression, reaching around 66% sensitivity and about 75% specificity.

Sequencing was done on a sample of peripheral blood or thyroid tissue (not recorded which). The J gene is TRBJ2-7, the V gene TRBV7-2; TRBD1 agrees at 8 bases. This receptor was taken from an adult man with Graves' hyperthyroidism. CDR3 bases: TGTGCCAGCAGCCGGACAGGGCGCTACGAGCAGTACTTC. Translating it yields CASSRTGRYEQYF.